Sequencing of this T cell receptor beta chain was carried out in a study of T cells in Graves' hyperthyroidism and ophthalmopathy. What was amplified from RNA transcripts were TCR beta CDR3 regions. The TCR CDR3 first-round RT-PCR relied on the HTBI primer set. TCRdb reprocessed the multiplex PCR reads with MiXCR, giving one entry per CDR3 protein. This sample carries around 660,000 distinct CDR3 sequences, less than 45% of them seen once, and the ten largest clones take under 8.5%. Diagnostic decisions used clinical symptoms, serum thyroxine and TRAb, thyroid ultrasound and orbital computed tomography. CDR1 is SQVTM and CDR2 is ANQGSEA in the germline V gene. The V and J ends lost 4 bases and 7 bases respectively, with 17 bases between them. This CDR3 region has 13 residues.

Sequenced: peripheral blood or thyroid tissue (not recorded which). The rearrangement links TRBV29-1 to TRBJ2-7; D remains ambiguous. The receptor comes from an adult man with Graves' disease, either hyperthyroidism or ophthalmopathy (not recorded which). CDR3 residues: CSVGAAGIGEQYF. The CDR3 DNA reads as TGCAGCGTTGGGGCGGCCGGTATTGGGGAGCAGTACTTC.